What follows describes a single T cell receptor beta chain. These data are taken from a study of cytomegalovirus exposure and HLA in healthy donors. The PCR used 60 Vbeta and 13 Jbeta primers. The repertoire was sequenced with immunoSEQ multiplex PCR; TCRdb's copy has only in-frame clones and lacks some. The specimen's table records roughly 58,000 clones. There are 13 residues in the CDR3. With 6 bases removed from V and 4 bases from J, the gap between germline ends came to 12 bases. Germline loops: CDR1 MNHEY, CDR2 SVGAGI. This chain uses TRBV6-5 with TRBJ2-5; no reliable D call. This clonotype was sampled from a woman between 50 and 59 years old in good health and CMV-seropositive. Sequenced sample: PBMCs. The CDR3 bases are TGTGCCAGCAGCAACCGTCTAGGAGAGACCCAGTACTTC. It codes for CASSNRLGETQYF.